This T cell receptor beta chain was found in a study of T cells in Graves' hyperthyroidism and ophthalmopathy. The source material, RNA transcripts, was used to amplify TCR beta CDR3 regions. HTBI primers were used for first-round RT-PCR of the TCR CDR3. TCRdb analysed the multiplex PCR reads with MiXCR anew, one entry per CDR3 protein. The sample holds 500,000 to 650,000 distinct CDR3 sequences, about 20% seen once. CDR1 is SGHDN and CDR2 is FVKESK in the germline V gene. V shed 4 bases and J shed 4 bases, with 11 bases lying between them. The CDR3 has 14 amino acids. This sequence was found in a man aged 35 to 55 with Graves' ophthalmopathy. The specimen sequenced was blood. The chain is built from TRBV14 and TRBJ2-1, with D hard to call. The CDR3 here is CASSPQRTYNEQFF. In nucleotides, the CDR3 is TGTGCCAGCAGCCCCCAGAGGACGTACAATGAGCAGTTCTTC.